This TCR beta chain was found in a study of Graves' ophthalmopathy and Graves' hyperthyroidism. As for the study in general: Peripheral blood sampling preceded any treatment and occurred at initial diagnosis.

RNA served as the template for amplifying TCR beta CDR3 regions. Second-round multiplex PCR followed a first-round RT-PCR using HTBI primers. MiXCR was run by TCRdb on the multiplex PCR reads, yielding one entry per CDR3 protein. The sample gives about 400,000 distinct CDR3 sequences, 15% to 19% of which show up once; approximately 7% is in the top ten. Deletions cut 6 bases from V and 3 bases from J, with 8 bases between. The CDR3 is 12 amino acids. This clonotype was seen at least ten times. Its antigen remains unknown. The study's findings and limits: Using a 13-signature model, the authors split ophthalmopathy from stable hyperthyroidism, with under 90% sensitivity and 75% to 82% specificity.

Sequencing input: peripheral blood. V gene TRBV12-3 or TRBV12-4 combines with J gene TRBJ1-1; D gene uncertain. The receptor comes from a woman younger than 30 with stable Graves' hyperthyroidism. CDR3 region: CASRHGHTEAFF. The DNA for the CDR3 is TGTGCCAGCAGGCACGGGCACACTGAAGCTTTCTTT.